This record covers a single T cell receptor beta chain. Its antigen is unknown. The data originate from a study of PD-1 blockade in mismatch repair-deficient tumors. Study-wide background: Patients had 12 to 13 mismatch repair-deficient cancer types and were previously treated and progressing. Overall study findings and caveats: Tumor-resident clones, often absent from pretreatment blood, expanded after pembrolizumab and then contracted.

Sequencing used immunoSEQ multiplex PCR; TCRdb keeps in-frame clones, though not all of them. The table has 120,000 or so clones, around 86% seen once. TCRs were sequenced from a few patients responding to pembrolizumab. The sequence was obtained from an adult with mismatch repair-deficient cancer. The sample consisted of peripheral blood, taken 44 weeks after starting pembrolizumab.

The CDR3 loop is CASSLGFVGDEQYF. The CDR3 nucleotides read TGTGCCAGCAGCTTGGGGTTTGTTGGGGACGAGCAGTACTTC. The genes are TRBV5-6 and TRBJ2-7; unclear D gene. Per germline, CDR1 SGHDT and CDR2 YYEEEE. V was cut by 0 bases and J by 5 bases, with 12 bases left in between. This CDR3 comprises 14 residues.